The next 19 T cell receptor beta chains were all read from a single sample in a study of response to subunit inactivated influenza vaccine (dated by TCRdb to about 2018). Library generation was performed with RT-PCR. Sequencing used an Illumina HiSeq 2500. TCRdb reanalyzed the raw reads on its own, using fastp at Q25 for trimming and MiXCR for clone calling, and kept in-frame beta chains. A single entry per CDR3 protein holds the most common genes and DNA from its merged rows. This sample has a few hundred thousand distinct CDR3 sequences in its table, and over 9% of those were observed once. 9.5% to 11% of the sample is in the top ten clones. The same data also went into a second study, on T cells expressing NK-cell markers. As the second paper documents: TCR beta cDNA libraries were prepared using 5'RACE template switching, which introduced a universal primer site and unique molecular identifiers.

The source was PBMCs from blood, collected on the day of vaccination. These receptor sequences come from a man between 50 and 59 years old who received an inactivated influenza vaccine. Donor details come from another sample of the same person, matched by shared clones.

This clonotype came up a few times. V and J are TRBV20-1 and TRBJ2-3; TRBD2 aligns across 8 bases. The CDR3 totals 18 residues. V was clipped by 0 bases and J by 5 bases; unmatched bases: 16. Germline CDR1 is DFQATT and CDR2 is SNEGSKA (reference sequence). The CDR3: CSARDNMFSGIGGDTQYF. DNA for the CDR3: TGCAGTGCTAGAGATAACATGTTTAGCGGGATAGGTGGAGATACGCAGTATTTT.

This clonotype was found many times. J is TRBJ2-2 and V is TRBV12-3 or TRBV12-4; 10 bases match TRBD1. This CDR3 is built from 15 residues. The V gene end was trimmed by 5 bases and the J gene end by 7 bases; junction bases not matched to a gene: 7. The CDR3 region has the DNA TGTGCCAGCAGTCCGAGACAGGGGGCTGGCGGGGAGCTGTTTTTT. Protein sequence: CASSPRQGAGGELFF.

This chain links TRBV20-1 with TRBJ2-7; D ambiguous. CDR3 length equals 13 residues. Germline CDR1 DFQATT, CDR2 SNEGSKA (reference sequence). Trimming shortened V by 3 bases and J by 2 bases, and 11 bases separated the two germline ends. DNA for the CDR3: TGCAGTGCTAGTAATGCTGGCCCCTACGAGCAGTACTTC. Amino acids: CSASNAGPYEQYF.

This clonotype was recorded a few times. V usage is TRBV5-6 and J usage is TRBJ1-2; weak D call: TRBD1 (5 bases). Trimming cost V 6 bases and J 8 bases, with 17 bases left between them. The CDR3 consists of 13 residues. The germline V gene has CDR1 SGHDT and CDR2 YYEEEE. CDR3 protein: CASILRGAEGYTF. In DNA, the CDR3 is TGTGCCAGCATCCTTCGTGGGGCCGAAGGCTACACCTTC. Combining the CDR3 with reference TRBV5-6 and TRBJ1-2 gives the whole variable domain DAGVTQSPTHLIKTRGQQVTLRCSPKSGHDTVSWYQQALGQGPQFIFQYYEEEERQRGNFPDRFSGHQFPNYSSELNVNALLLGDSALYLCASILRGAEGYTFGSGTRLTVV.

This clonotype was detected many times. The rearrangement uses TRBV12-3 or TRBV12-4 and TRBJ1-3; D gene ambiguous. This CDR3 has 12 amino acids. Trimming stripped 3 bases from V and 2 bases from J, with 2 bases between. CDR3 protein: CASSFAGNTIYF. CDR3 coding DNA: TGTGCCAGCAGTTTTGCTGGAAACACCATATATTTT.

The chain employs TRBV20-1 and TRBJ2-2; D gene ambiguous. From germline, CDR1 is DFQATT and CDR2 SNEGSKA (reference sequence). The CDR3 covers 16 residues. Trimming removed 6 bases at V and 6 bases at J, with 23 bases between. DNA of the CDR3: TGCAGTGCCCTCCCCCCGGGTTTGCTTAAGGCCGGGGAGCTGTTTTTT. It specifies CSALPPGLLKAGELFF.

There are a few counts of this clonotype. CDR3 loop: CASSPSHNEQFF. DNA of the CDR3: TGTGCCAGCTCACCTTCCCACAATGAGCAGTTCTTC. J is TRBJ2-1 and V is TRBV18; D is ambiguous. Trimming removed 3 bases at V and 5 bases at J, with 5 bases between. The CDR3 is 12 amino acids. Germline CDR1 is KGHSH and CDR2 is LQKENI.

This clonotype was recorded a few times. The chain links TRBV7-2 to TRBJ2-4, with D perhaps matching TRBD1 or TRBD2 (6 bases each). This CDR3 is 15 amino acids long. CDR1 and CDR2 (germline): SGHTA, FQGNSA. V gave up 6 bases and J gave up 1 base, with 13 bases separating them. CDR3 sequence: CASSRVGGAKNIQYF. The CDR3 coding sequence is TGTGCCAGCAGTAGGGTAGGGGGGGCCAAAAACATTCAGTACTTC.

The chain is built from TRBV18 and TRBJ1-2, with D maybe TRBD1 (6 bases). V gave up 2 bases and J gave up 4 bases, with 11 bases separating them. The CDR3 is 14 residues long. CDR1 is KGHSH and CDR2 is LQKENI in the germline V gene. This chain's CDR3 is CASSPSSGVYGYTF. CDR3 in DNA: TGTGCCAGCTCACCATCTTCAGGGGTCTATGGCTACACCTTC.

There are many counts of this clonotype. The chain uses TRBV5-1 and TRBJ1-2; no definite D call. The CDR3 is 11 residues long. Trimming removed 4 bases at V and 11 bases at J, with 12 bases between. Germline V lookup: CDR1 SGHRS, CDR2 YFSETQ. The CDR3 DNA sequence: TGCGCCAGCAGCCACTCAGCGGGATACACCTTC. It is translated as CASSHSAGYTF.

The chain combines TRBV20-1 with TRBJ2-7; D gene uncertain. The germline V and J ends were trimmed by 5 bases and 7 bases, with 21 bases remaining between them. Germline V gene data show CDR1 as DFQATT and CDR2 as SNEGSKA (reference sequence). The CDR3 runs 14 residues. CDR3 sequence: CSAPPGRLGREQYF. The CDR3 DNA reads as TGCAGTGCTCCGCCGGGCCGATTGGGTAGGGAGCAGTACTTC.

This clonotype was detected ten times or more. This chain uses TRBV10-3 with TRBJ1-2; unclear D gene. The length of the CDR3 is 12 residues. Trimming cost V 10 bases and J 4 bases, with 13 bases left between them. CDR1 is ENHRY, CDR2 SYGVKD, per germline. The CDR3 reads CASTGPSYGYTF. CDR3 in DNA: TGTGCCAGCACCGGTCCTAGCTATGGCTACACCTTC.

The chain combines TRBV28 with TRBJ2-3; TRBD2 aligns across 11 bases. The germline gives CDR1 MDHEN, CDR2 SYDVKM. J lost 8 bases, V lost 2 bases, and 3 bases had no gene match. The CDR3 totals 14 residues. As DNA, the CDR3 is TGTGCCAGCAGTTTACTTCTAGCGGGAGGTACGCAGTATTTT. It is translated as CASSLLLAGGTQYF.

V gene TRBV4-2 combines with J gene TRBJ2-1, with D perhaps matching TRBD2 (6 bases). The V and J ends lost 0 bases and 15 bases respectively, with 21 bases between them. Germline-derived CDR1 and CDR2 are LGHNA and YNFKEQ. The CDR3 extends over 15 amino acids. The CDR3 protein is CASSQDRVASVPSFF. CDR3 DNA sequence: TGTGCCAGCAGCCAAGACCGAGTTGCTAGCGTACCTTCGTTCTTC.

The V call is TRBV10-3, the J call TRBJ2-7; D is ambiguous. Trimming stripped 10 bases from V and 2 bases from J, with 12 bases between. This CDR3 has 12 amino acids. Germline CDR1 and CDR2: ENHRY and SYGVKD. CDR3 DNA: TGTGCCACCGCCCCCAGTACCTACGAGCAGTACTTC. Protein sequence: CATAPSTYEQYF.

A few counts support this clonotype. The V gene is TRBV6-1, the J gene TRBJ1-5, with 9 bases lining up with TRBD1. V dropped 5 bases and J dropped 6; count of bases not matched to a gene: 8. This CDR3 comprises 15 residues. Germline V gene sequence: CDR1 MNHNS, CDR2 SASEGT. CDR3 sequence: CASSMLQGAGQPQHF. In DNA, the CDR3 is TGTGCCAGCAGTATGTTACAGGGGGCAGGTCAGCCCCAGCATTTT.

This clonotype was seen only a few times. The V call is TRBV7-2, the J call TRBJ1-1; TRBD1 matches 9 bases. This CDR3 contains 15 residues. V lost 4 bases, J lost 3 bases, and 6 bases stayed unmatched. In germline, CDR1 is SGHTA, CDR2 FQGNSA. The CDR3: CASSSTGGVDTEAFF. The CDR3 DNA follows: TGTGCCAGCAGCTCTACAGGGGGCGTGGACACTGAAGCTTTCTTT.

In its sample, this clonotype was seen a few times. This chain joins TRBV5-1 and TRBJ2-3, with D tentatively TRBD1 (5 bases). This CDR3 is 15 amino acids long. Germline V CDR1 and CDR2: SGHRS, YFSETQ. V was cut by 2 bases and J by 1 base, with 11 bases left in between. CDR3 sequence reads: CASSLLQAGTDTQYF. The CDR3, as DNA: TGCGCCAGCAGCTTATTACAGGCAGGCACAGATACGCAGTATTTT.

The chain uses TRBV19 and TRBJ2-7; the D is unclear. Trimming took 1 base from V and 6 from J, leaving 4 bases between them. In germline, CDR1 is LNHDA, CDR2 SQIVND (reference sequence). The CDR3 extends over 11 amino acids. In nucleotides, the CDR3 is TGTGCCAGTAGTATAGGTGTCGAGCAGTACTTC. It is translated as CASSIGVEQYF.